A single sample gave rise to the 28 T cell receptor beta chains below, sequenced in a study of identical twins. One entry per CDR3 protein, called by TCRdb with MiXCR from the 5' RACE reads. This sample carries about 290,000 distinct CDR3 sequences, roughly 9.7% of them seen once, and the ten largest clones take 6% to 8.5%. This sample was also put to use in a study of yellow fever vaccine responses in identical twins.

Sequenced input: CD8+ T cells sorted from blood. These TCRs come from a woman aged 18-29 years in good health.

This clonotype has a count of ten or more. The chain recombines TRBV7-8 with TRBJ2-2; the D gene is possibly TRBD1 (5 bases). Trimming stripped 1 base from V and 10 bases from J, with 7 bases between. The CDR3 extends over 12 amino acids. Per germline, CDR1 SGHVS and CDR2 FQNEAQ. The CDR3 region has the DNA TGTGCCAGCAGCTTAGGGGGCTTGGAGCTGTTTTTT. Translating it yields CASSLGGLELFF.

This clonotype was picked up many times. The V gene is TRBV10-2, the J gene TRBJ2-1, with 12 bases lining up with TRBD2. Germline V gene lookup returns CDR1 WSHSY and CDR2 SAAADI. The CDR3 consists of 14 residues. The V and J ends lost 7 bases and 6 bases, in that order; junction bases with no gene match: 4. The CDR3 DNA is TGCGCCAGCATGCCGACTAGCGGGAGCAATGAGCAGTTCTTC. This gives the protein CASMPTSGSNEQFF.

At least ten counts were recorded for this clonotype. The chain is built from TRBV28 and TRBJ2-5; D not resolved. This CDR3 region has 18 residues. The germline V gene has CDR1 MDHEN and CDR2 SYDVKM. Trimming cost V 5 bases and J 4 bases, with 26 bases left between them. DNA for the CDR3: TGTGCCAGCAGTCTCGTATCAGTCTTGACGGAAGGGCGAGAGACCCAGTACTTC. This translates into CASSLVSVLTEGRETQYF.

This clonotype was detected many times. The V gene is TRBV2, the J gene TRBJ2-3, with no clear D. The CDR3 length is 12 residues. Looked up from germline, CDR1 is SNHLY and CDR2 is FYNNEI. Between the trimmed V and J ends, which lost 3 bases and 9 bases, there was a span of 10 bases. The CDR3 protein is CASSDTVLTQYF. CDR3 nucleotide sequence: TGTGCCAGCAGTGACACCGTTCTAACGCAGTATTTT.

V gene TRBV20-1 combines with J gene TRBJ2-1; maybe TRBD2 (6 bases). Germline V lookup: CDR1 DFQATT, CDR2 SNEGSKA (reference sequence). This CDR3 comprises 16 residues. Trimming took off 4 bases at V and 6 bases at J, with 22 bases between the two ends. CDR3 residues: CSAKIREQLKANEQFF. The DNA for the CDR3 is TGCAGTGCTAAAATCCGGGAGCAACTTAAGGCCAATGAGCAGTTCTTC.

This clonotype was observed a handful of times. This chain uses TRBV7-9 with TRBJ2-7, with D unclear. CDR3 length: 12 residues. Germline assignment: CDR1 SEHNR and CDR2 FQNEAQ (reference sequence). V lost 7 bases, J lost 0 bases, and 7 bases lay in between. CDR3 bases: TGTGCCAGCACCGACGCCTCCTACGAGCAGTACTTC. This sequence encodes CASTDASYEQYF.

The chain links TRBV12-3 or TRBV12-4 to TRBJ2-2, with D possibly being TRBD1 (6 bases). This CDR3 region has 16 residues. Trimming left V 1 base short and J 6 bases short, with 15 bases between. Here the CDR3 DNA reads TGTGCCAGCAGTTTAGGGCCCCAGGGGATGGCCGGGGAGCTGTTTTTT. It specifies CASSLGPQGMAGELFF.

In its sample, this clonotype was seen a few times. This rearrangement joins TRBV7-9 to TRBJ2-5, with D perhaps matching TRBD1 or TRBD2 (6 bases each). Trimming left V 3 bases short and J 5 bases short, with 22 bases between. The V gene's germline CDR1 is SEHNR and CDR2 FQNEAQ (reference sequence). The CDR3 runs to 17 residues. CDR3: CASSFVTGTPAGETQYF. The CDR3 coding sequence is TGTGCCAGCAGCTTCGTTACGGGGACACCCGCGGGGGAGACCCAGTACTTC.

In this sample, this clonotype turned up a few times. The chain uses TRBV14 and TRBJ2-1; D gene unclear. Per germline, CDR1 SGHDN and CDR2 FVKESK. V lost 4 bases, J lost 8 bases, and 18 bases lay in between. The CDR3 runs to 15 residues. CDR3 in amino acids: CASSPGQRPSDEQFF. As DNA, the CDR3 is TGTGCCAGCAGCCCGGGCCAACGCCCGAGTGATGAGCAGTTCTTC. The complete variable domain, with remaining parts taken from reference TRBV14 and TRBJ2-1, reads EAGVTQFPSHSVIEKGQTVTLRCDPISGHDNLYWYRRVMGKEIKFLLHFVKESKQDESGMPNNRFLAERTGGTYSTLKVQPAELEDSGVYFCASSPGQRPSDEQFFGPGTRLTVL.

This clonotype was recorded a few times. J is TRBJ1-6 and V is TRBV5-6, with a weak D call TRBD1 (5 bases). The CDR3 spans 13 residues. Germline assignment: CDR1 SGHDT and CDR2 YYEEEE. V was trimmed by 6 bases and J by 10 bases, leaving 14 bases between them. The CDR3 DNA is TGTGCCAGCACTCAGGGAGGGAGCTCACCCCTCCACTTT. Protein product: CASTQGGSSPLHF.

By sample share, this clonotype is hyperexpanded (1% or more). The rearrangement links TRBV4-3 to TRBJ2-7, with TRBD1 as a possible D gene (5 bases). Trimming removed 4 bases at V and 0 bases at J, with 13 bases between. The germline V gene has CDR1 LGHNA and CDR2 YSLEER. This CDR3 has 15 residues. The CDR3 region is CASSPQFTGSYEQYF. In DNA, the CDR3 is TGCGCCAGCAGCCCCCAGTTCACAGGCTCCTACGAGCAGTACTTC.

This chain links TRBV30 with TRBJ1-1; unclear D gene. The CDR3 contains 13 residues. CDR1 and CDR2 (germline): GTSNPN, SVGIG (reference sequence). Trimming shortened V by 3 bases and J by 6 bases, and 14 bases separated the two germline ends. The CDR3 reads CAWSVSRVSEAFF. DNA of the CDR3: TGTGCCTGGAGCGTCAGTCGGGTATCTGAAGCTTTCTTT.

CDR3 sequence: CASSQDLADSYNEQFF. The CDR3 nucleotides are TGTGCCAGCAGCCAAGACCTAGCGGACTCCTACAATGAGCAGTTCTTC. The chain joins TRBV3-1 to TRBJ2-1; 7 positions match TRBD2. CDR3 length: 16 residues. J gave up 0 bases and V 0 bases, and 2 bases lay outside the gene matches. Germline lookup yields CDR1 LGHDT and CDR2 YNNKEL (reference sequence).

The sample holds a few counts of this clonotype. The chain combines TRBV11-3 with TRBJ2-1; TRBD2 aligns across 13 bases. With V trimmed by 5 bases and J by 5 bases, 6 bases remained unmatched. The germline V gene encodes CDR1 SGHNT and CDR2 YENEEA. The CDR3 extends over 16 amino acids. CDR3 residues: CASSPPGLAGNNEQFF. The DNA for the CDR3 is TGTGCCAGCAGCCCACCGGGACTAGCGGGAAACAATGAGCAGTTCTTC.

The V call is TRBV10-3, the J call TRBJ2-7; D not resolved. Trimming pared 11 bases from V and 7 bases from J, leaving 21 bases between. CDR1 and CDR2 from the germline V gene are ENHRY and SYGVKD. The CDR3 length is 13 residues. The CDR3 DNA reads TGTGCCGAAAGATCGGACCCTTTGGGAGAGCAGTACTTC. Its protein product is CAERSDPLGEQYF.

This clonotype was seen a few times. The V gene is TRBV29-1, the J gene TRBJ1-2; D may be TRBD1 (5 bases). In germline, CDR1 is SQVTM, CDR2 ANQGSEA. Trimming stripped 3 bases from V and 3 bases from J, with 20 bases between. There are 16 residues in the CDR3. CDR3 amino acids: CSVDVLRGEEDYGYTF. The CDR3 coding sequence is TGCAGCGTTGACGTGCTCCGGGGCGAAGAGGACTATGGCTACACCTTC.

This clonotype occurred many times. The J gene is TRBJ2-7, the V gene TRBV2, with D unresolved. Deletions cut 4 bases from V and 3 bases from J, with 7 bases between. CDR3 length equals 12 residues. Germline CDR1 SNHLY, CDR2 FYNNEI. CDR3 DNA sequence: TGTGCCAGCAGTGGTATCGACTACGAGCAGTACTTC. As protein: CASSGIDYEQYF.

The chain couples TRBV15 to TRBJ2-1; TRBD2 agrees at 8 bases. V trimming: 0 bases; J trimming: 7 bases; junction bases outside the gene matches: 11. Germline CDR1 and CDR2: LNHNV and YYDKDF (reference sequence). The CDR3 consists of 17 residues. As DNA, the CDR3 is TGTGCCACCAGCAGAGATGTGCGGGGGGCGCATTGGAATGAGCAGTTCTTC. It yields the protein CATSRDVRGAHWNEQFF.

This clonotype was detected many times. The chain couples TRBV7-9 to TRBJ2-7, with unresolved D. The CDR3 sequence is 13 residues long. V gave up 5 bases and J gave up 6 bases, with 14 bases separating them. Germline assignment: CDR1 SEHNR and CDR2 FQNEAQ (reference sequence). In DNA form, the CDR3 reads TGTGCCAGCAGCATTAGTAGTTCGGGCGAGCAGTACTTC. As protein: CASSISSSGEQYF.

This clonotype has a count of ten or more. This chain joins TRBV29-1 and TRBJ2-7; 7 positions match TRBD1. V lost 4 bases, J lost 2 bases, and 14 bases stayed unmatched. The CDR3 is 16 amino acids. The germline V gene has CDR1 SQVTM and CDR2 ANQGSEA. The chain's CDR3 is CSVVIPEAGGTYEQYF. CDR3 DNA sequence: TGCAGCGTTGTCATCCCCGAGGCAGGGGGAACCTACGAGCAGTACTTC.

This clonotype was counted only a few times. This chain connects TRBV6-1 to TRBJ2-5; 12 bases align to TRBD2. Germline V gene data show CDR1 as MNHNS and CDR2 as SASEGT. Trimming cost V 4 bases and J 7 bases; bases outside gene matches: 10. The CDR3 has 16 amino acids. In DNA form, the CDR3 reads TGTGCCAGCAGTGGGGCGGGGACTAGCGGGTCCTGGACCCAGTACTTC. Protein sequence: CASSGAGTSGSWTQYF.

This clonotype was detected ten times or more. CDR3 nucleotides: TGCAGTGCTAGGCCGGGACTAGGATTAACAGATACGCAGTATTTT. Translation gives CSARPGLGLTDTQYF. The genes are TRBV20-1 and TRBJ2-3, with 8 bases matching TRBD2. Germline V gene lookup returns CDR1 DFQATT and CDR2 SNEGSKA (reference sequence). The CDR3 sequence is 15 residues long. Germline trimming cut 3 bases from V and 3 bases from J; bases unmatched to any gene: 8.

This clonotype was recorded at least ten times. The rearrangement links TRBV12-3 or TRBV12-4 to TRBJ2-1; TRBD2 might be the D (6 bases). The V gene lost 2 bases and the J gene lost 6 bases, with 17 bases spanning the gap. The CDR3 runs to 16 residues. CDR3: CASSLWDPGSGNEQFF. The CDR3 DNA sequence: TGTGCCAGCAGTTTATGGGATCCCGGGAGCGGCAATGAGCAGTTCTTC.

The table lists this clonotype with many counts. The gene calls are TRBV4-2 and TRBJ1-4, with TRBD1 as a possible D gene (6 bases). The CDR3 contains 16 residues. V lost 4 bases and J lost 4, with 16 bases in between. CDR1 LGHNA and CDR2 YNFKEQ come from the germline V gene. CDR3 residues: CASSPNDRPVNEKLFF. CDR3 in DNA: TGTGCCAGCAGCCCTAATGACAGGCCAGTTAATGAAAAACTGTTTTTT.

V and J are TRBV6-5 and TRBJ2-3, with TRBD2 matching over 10 bases. CDR3 length: 14 amino acids. Per germline, CDR1 MNHEY and CDR2 SVGAGI. V shed 2 bases, J shed 6 bases, and the junction held 2 bases outside the gene matches. The CDR3 sequence is CASSYPTSGDTQYF. The CDR3 DNA reads as TGTGCCAGCAGTTACCCGACTAGCGGGGATACGCAGTATTTT.

This clonotype was observed at least ten times. The chain carries TRBV29-1 and TRBJ2-3; TRBD1 agrees at 7 bases. The CDR3 length is 12 residues. The trim removed 4 bases at V and 4 bases at J, leaving 2 bases unmatched. Germline values: CDR1 SQVTM, CDR2 ANQGSEA. CDR3 sequence reads: CSVGQGSDTQYF. Here the CDR3 DNA reads TGCAGCGTTGGACAGGGTTCAGATACGCAGTATTTT.

V is TRBV7-6 and J is TRBJ2-7; 8 bases map to TRBD1. Germline CDR1 is SGHVS and CDR2 is FNYEAQ. The CDR3 spans 13 residues. Trimming cost V 5 bases and J 6 bases; bases outside gene matches: 6. For the CDR3, the DNA is TGTGCCAGCAGCATATGGACAGGGTCCGAGCAGTACTTC. This translates into CASSIWTGSEQYF.

This clonotype was found a few times. CDR3 loop: CASNQAVGNTIYF. CDR3 DNA sequence: TGTGCCAGTAACCAAGCAGTCGGAAACACCATATATTTT. The chain links TRBV11-2 to TRBJ1-3; D is undetermined. V lost 9 bases and J lost 4, with 13 bases in between. The germline CDR1 and CDR2 sequences are SGHAT and FQNNGV. The CDR3 loop spans 13 amino acids.